A selection of T cell receptor beta chains follows, all from one sample in a study of cytomegalovirus exposure and HLA in healthy donors. Method: immunoSEQ multiplex PCR; TCRdb's copy keeps in-frame clones and lacks some. The sample lists about 160,000 clones, around nine tenths occurring once. Sequenced input: PBMCs. The receptors come from a woman between 18 and 29 years old in good health and CMV-seronegative. The CDR3 runs from the conserved cysteine through the conserved F or W. Fields, in order: clone size, D gene, V gene, J gene, CDR3 DNA, CDR3 protein. The D gene is left open where the match is weak. The size of a clone is reported for some rows only, either as once, few or many, or as a class for expanded clones.

-	-	TRBV27	TRBJ2-3	TGTGCCAGCAGTCCCTCCCACGGGGAGCACACAGATACGCAGTATTTT	CASSPSHGEHTDTQYF
-	-	TRBV27	TRBJ2-5	TGTGCCAGCAGTCCCCTTCAAGGGGCCATGGAGACCCAGTACTTC	CASSPLQGAMETQYF
-	-	TRBV30	TRBJ1-6	TGTGCCTGGGGACAGAGTTATAATTCACCCCTCCACTTT	CAWGQSYNSPLHF
once	TRBD1	TRBV19	TRBJ2-1	TGTGCCAGTAGTATCCAGAGGACAGGTGAGCAGTTCTTC	CASSIQRTGEQFF
-	TRBD1	TRBV11-3	TRBJ2-2	TGTGCCAGCAGCCTCGGGACAGGGGGCACCGGGGAGCTGTTTTTT	CASSLGTGGTGELFF
-	-	TRBV19	TRBJ1-2	TGTGCCAGTAGTATCCCCTGGCAGATCAGCTATGGCTACACCTTC	CASSIPWQISYGYTF
-	-	TRBV7-2	TRBJ1-2	TGTGCCAGCAGCCCGTTCTCGACTAGTGGGCAACCCTATGGCTACACCTTC	CASSPFSTSGQPYGYTF
-	-	TRBV25-1	TRBJ2-2	TGTGCCAGCAGTCCTCCCGACAGGTACACCGGGGAGCTGTTTTTT	CASSPPDRYTGELFF
-	TRBD2	TRBV7-9	TRBJ2-1	TGTGCCAGCAGCTTAGGGGGCGGGGGGATCAATGAGCAGTTCTTC	CASSLGGGGINEQFF
-	TRBD2	TRBV30	TRBJ2-3	TGTGCCTGGAGTGTAGGGAGACTAGCGGGGGGTGGACTGACAGATACGCAGTATTTT	CAWSVGRLAGGGLTDTQYF
-	TRBD1	TRBV27	TRBJ2-2	TGTGCCAGCAGCCGGGACAGGGTGAACACCGGGGAGCTGTTTTTT	CASSRDRVNTGELFF
-	-	TRBV10-3	TRBJ1-4	TGTGCCATCAGTCCCGCGTTGGCCCGGAGGGATGAAAAACTGTTTTTT	CAISPALARRDEKLFF
-	-	TRBV5-1	TRBJ2-2	TGCGCCAGCAACACCCCGGCGGTTTCCGGGGAGCTGTTTTTT	CASNTPAVSGELFF
-	TRBD2	TRBV29-1	TRBJ2-4	TGCAGCGTTGGACTAGCGGGAGGGCAAAACATTCAGTACTTC	CSVGLAGGQNIQYF
-	-	TRBV6-4	TRBJ1-5	TGTGCCAGCAGTGATGGGGACAAATCACCTTATAGCAATCAGCCCCAGCATTTT	CASSDGDKSPYSNQPQHF
-	-	TRBV29-1	TRBJ1-1	TGCAGCGCGGTACAGGGAAGGATGAACACTGAAGCTTTCTTT	CSAVQGRMNTEAFF
-	-	TRBV28	TRBJ2-1	TGTGCCAGCAGTTTAGGGGGGTTCCCCTACAATGAGCAGTTCTTC	CASSLGGFPYNEQFF
-	TRBD1	TRBV5-4	TRBJ1-1	TGTGCCAGCAGGGGGAGGACAGGGAACACTGAAGCTTTCTTT	CASRGRTGNTEAFF
-	-	TRBV9	TRBJ1-3	TGTGCCAGCAGCGAAGTATGGGGGCCCCCTGGAAACACCATATATTTT	CASSEVWGPPGNTIYF
-	-	TRBV2	TRBJ1-3	TGTGCCAGCAGTTCCGAGACAGATTCCCCCTTTGGAAACACCATATATTTT	CASSSETDSPFGNTIYF
once	-	TRBV28	TRBJ1-5	TGTGCCAGCAGGCTAGCTGGACAGCCCCAGCATTTT	CASRLAGQPQHF
-	TRBD2	TRBV27	TRBJ2-7	TGTGCCAGCAGTCCTCGGACTAGTCCCTACGAGCAGTACTTC	CASSPRTSPYEQYF
once	-	TRBV6-6	TRBJ2-3	TGTGCCAGCAGGGGGGAGGGGGGCACAGATACGCAGTATTTT	CASRGEGGTDTQYF
-	-	TRBV6-5	TRBJ1-1	TGTGCCAGCAGTTACCCCGGGCGGGACACTGAAGCTTTCTTT	CASSYPGRDTEAFF
once	TRBD2	TRBV4-1	TRBJ2-7	TGCGCCAGCAGCCAAGCGGCGGGAGTGGCCCACGAGCAGTACTTC	CASSQAAGVAHEQYF
-	TRBD2	TRBV10-1	TRBJ2-3	TGCGCCAGCAGTGAGGGGACTAGCGTAGATACGCAGTATTTT	CASSEGTSVDTQYF
-	-	TRBV7-3	TRBJ2-1	TGTGCCAGCAGCTTAGGTTTGGGGGGCTACAATGAGCAGTTCTTC	CASSLGLGGYNEQFF
-	TRBD2	TRBV5-1	TRBJ2-1	TGCGCCAGCAGCTTGTTTAGGCCGGGACTACACAATGAGCAGTTCTTC	CASSLFRPGLHNEQFF
-	TRBD1	TRBV6-6	TRBJ1-1	TGTGCCAGCAGTTACGCGCGGACAGGGTGGACTGAAGCTTTCTTT	CASSYARTGWTEAFF
-	-	TRBV28	TRBJ1-5	TGTGCCAGCAGTGTAACAGGGATAAGCAATCAGCCCCAGCATTTT	CASSVTGISNQPQHF
-	TRBD1	TRBV7-9	TRBJ1-2	TGTGCCAGCAGCTTAGGCAGGGGGCCTGGTGGCTACACCTTC	CASSLGRGPGGYTF
-	TRBD2	TRBV11-3	TRBJ2-1	TGTGCCAGCAGCTTAGGGACTAGCGCCCACAATGAGCAGTTCTTC	CASSLGTSAHNEQFF
-	-	TRBV28	TRBJ2-3	TGTGCCAGCAGGAAACAGGCTAGCACAGATACGCAGTATTTT	CASRKQASTDTQYF
-	TRBD2	TRBV19	TRBJ2-3	TGTGCCAGTAAGTTGGCTAGCGGAGCCACAGATACGCAGTATTTT	CASKLASGATDTQYF
-	-	TRBV6-4	TRBJ1-6	TGTGCCAGCAGTGCTTGGGGGGGAAATAATTCACCCCTCCACTTT	CASSAWGGNNSPLHF
-	TRBD1	TRBV27	TRBJ2-1	TGTGCCAGCAGTTTAAGGGGGCCGAGTTACAATGAGCAGTTCTTC	CASSLRGPSYNEQFF
-	TRBD1	TRBV7-2	TRBJ2-1	TGTGCCAGCAGCCGGGGACAGTACAATGAGCAGTTCTTC	CASSRGQYNEQFF
-	TRBD1	TRBV30	TRBJ1-1	TGTGCCTGGAGTGTACAGGGGGACACTGAAGCTTTCTTT	CAWSVQGDTEAFF
once	-	TRBV11-1	TRBJ2-6	TGTGCCAGCAGCTTGCGTACGATAAAAATCTCTGGGGCCAACGTCCTGACTTTC	CASSLRTIKISGANVLTF
-	TRBD2	TRBV11-2	TRBJ2-1	TGTGCCAGCAGCTTACGGGAAAGCGGGGGCGGTGAGCAGTTCTTC	CASSLRESGGGEQFF
-	-	TRBV28	TRBJ2-5	TGTGCCAGCAGTGATTTAGTTAGGAGTCAAGAGACCCAGTACTTC	CASSDLVRSQETQYF
-	-	TRBV11-2	TRBJ2-3	TGTGCCAGCAGCTTGGGGGCGGGAGCCGCAGATACGCAGTATTTT	CASSLGAGAADTQYF
-	TRBD2	TRBV5-8	TRBJ2-7	TGTGCCAGCAGGGATTTCGGGCATAGCGGGGGGGCATACGAGCAGTACTTC	CASRDFGHSGGAYEQYF
-	TRBD1	TRBV7-8	TRBJ2-2	TGTGCCAGCAGCTTAGCTGACAGGGGGGGTGGCACCGGGGAGCTGTTTTTT	CASSLADRGGGTGELFF
-	TRBD2	TRBV30	TRBJ2-5	TGTGCCTGGAGCGTCGGGGGGGCACCGACCCAGTACTTC	CAWSVGGAPTQYF
once	-	TRBV5-1	TRBJ2-3	TGCGCCAGCAGCAAGGGGGGCACAGATACGCAGTATTTT	CASSKGGTDTQYF
-	-	TRBV28	TRBJ1-2	TGTGCCAGCAGTTTATTGGGGGACACCTATGGCTACACCTTC	CASSLLGDTYGYTF
-	-	TRBV28	TRBJ2-1	TGTGCCAGCAGTTTAAGAATGGCCACGGGCAATGAGCAGTTCTTC	CASSLRMATGNEQFF
-	TRBD1	TRBV19	TRBJ1-5	TGTGCCAGCACAGGGGAGGATCAGCCCCAGCATTTT	CASTGEDQPQHF
-	TRBD1	TRBV7-9	TRBJ2-7	TGTGCCAGCAGCTTTGACAGGGACGAGCAGTACTTC	CASSFDRDEQYF
-	TRBD1	TRBV6-5	TRBJ1-2	TGTGCCAGCAGTACAGGGGGTGGCTACACCTTC	CASSTGGGYTF
-	-	TRBV23-1	TRBJ2-7	TGCGCCAGCAGTCAATGGGTCCCGGAGGACACGGGAGAGAACGAGCAGTACTTC	CASSQWVPEDTGENEQYF
-	-	TRBV30	TRBJ1-6	TGTGCCCGCAGATCCCCTAATTCACCCCTCCACTTT	CARRSPNSPLHF
-	TRBD2	TRBV5-1	TRBJ2-7	TGCGCCAGCAGCCCACCCCGACTAGCGGGAGACTACGAGCAGTACTTC	CASSPPRLAGDYEQYF
-	TRBD2	TRBV9	TRBJ2-3	TGTGCCAGCAGCGTAAATCATCGGGGGGGAGGAGATACGCAGTATTTT	CASSVNHRGGGDTQYF
-	TRBD1	TRBV7-9	TRBJ1-1	TGTTCCAGCGCCTCGTCAGGGGGCAGCCCGATGAACACTGAAGCTTTCTTT	CSSASSGGSPMNTEAFF
-	TRBD2	TRBV7-9	TRBJ2-7	TGTGCCAGCAGCTTAGCTGGCGGGAGGGCCGTTTACGAGCAGTACTTC	CASSLAGGRAVYEQYF
-	-	TRBV13	TRBJ2-7	TGTGCCAGCAGCTTAGAGACAGGTTCTTACCTCGGGCTGAAGACCTACGAGCAGTACTTC	CASSLETGSYLGLKTYEQYF